These 5 T cell receptor beta chains came from one sample sequenced in a study of blood T cell repertoires in COVID-19. The table came from immunoSEQ multiplex PCR; TCRdb's copy has only in-frame clones and leaves some out. In the table there are 250,000 to 300,000 clones, 85% to 90% of which are singletons. The specimen was PBMCs or T cells enriched from blood (not recorded which). The receptors were sampled from a man younger than 35 who had recovered from COVID-19.

This chain uses TRBV19 with TRBJ1-1; 7 positions agree with TRBD1. Germline-derived CDR1 and CDR2 are LNHDA and SQIVND (reference sequence). This CDR3 has 15 amino acids. The junction had 4 bases not matched to a gene; V was cut back by 3 bases and J by 0 bases. CDR3 sequence reads: CASSIGTVMNTEAFF. CDR3 DNA: TGTGCCAGTAGTATCGGGACAGTAATGAACACTGAAGCTTTCTTT.

The chain employs TRBV2 and TRBJ1-2; D perhaps matches TRBD1 (5 bases). The CDR3 extends over 14 amino acids. Germline V gene lookup returns CDR1 SNHLY and CDR2 FYNNEI. V gave up 6 bases and J gave up 2 bases, with 13 bases separating them. CDR3 sequence (DNA): TGTGCCAGCAGGCTTAGGGGAGGGAACTATGGCTACACCTTC. This encodes CASRLRGGNYGYTF.

J is TRBJ2-5 and V is TRBV3-1 (or the pseudogene TRBV3-2), with D maybe TRBD1 (6 bases). V lost 1 base, J lost 5 bases, and 17 bases lay in between. The CDR3 is made up of 16 amino acids. CDR1 is LGHDT, CDR2 YNNKEL, per germline (reference sequence). CDR3 nucleotide sequence: TGTGCCAGCAGCCAAGGATATAGGGGGAATGGTGAGACCCAGTACTTC. Residues: CASSQGYRGNGETQYF.

This clone has only one observation. This chain connects TRBV4-1 to TRBJ2-1; tentatively, D is TRBD2 (5 bases). In germline, CDR1 is MGHRA, CDR2 YSYEKL. The CDR3 totals 14 residues. V was pared by 5 bases and J by 6 bases, with 14 bases between. DNA for the CDR3: TGCGCCAGCAGCGAACCTTCTAGCTCCAATGAGCAGTTCTTC. Amino acid sequence: CASSEPSSSNEQFF.

This chain uses TRBV7-9 with TRBJ2-5, with 12 positions matching TRBD1. V shed 5 bases and J 3 bases; nucleotides not matched to a gene: 10. This CDR3 comprises 17 residues. CDR1 is SEHNR and CDR2 is FQNEAQ in the germline V gene (reference sequence). The chain's CDR3 is CASSTSGTGGGEETQYF. The CDR3, as DNA: TGTGCCAGCAGCACCTCAGGGACAGGGGGCGGAGAAGAGACCCAGTACTTC.